This T cell receptor beta chain was sequenced in a study of shared clonotypes between healthy human individuals. Study-wide context: Donors, aged 18 to 49, were a couple of women and a few men. Study-wide points: Sorted-subset samples were not fully sequenced, rarefaction indicated. Across four donors, naive CD4 shared 5% to 6.5%, naive CD8 approximately 3.5%, memory CD4 more than 2%, memory CD8 0.4% to 0.5%.

Generated by immunoSEQ multiplex PCR, the TCRdb table keeps only in-frame clones and is missing some. The sample yields millions of clones, approximately 90% seen once. The ends were cut back, 4 bases at V and 6 bases at J, with 7 bases in the middle. Germline loops: CDR1 WSHSY, CDR2 SAAADI. The CDR3 extends over 13 amino acids. A CD45RA-negative memory subset and a CD45RA+ naive subset were separated from the CD4+ cells. Points on this clone: Its target is unknown.

This sequence was found in a man between 18 and 29 years old in good health. Material: naive CD4+ T cells sorted from blood. Documented subset: CD45RA+ positively selected. This rearrangement joins TRBV10-2 to TRBJ1-6, with D hard to call. Here the CDR3 reads CASSGQVNSPLHF. CDR3 nucleotide sequence: TGCGCCAGCAGTGGGCAGGTTAATTCACCCCTCCACTTT.